This is a list of T cell receptor beta chains from one sample in a study of identical twins. TCRdb redid the calling of the 5' RACE reads with MiXCR, one entry per CDR3 protein. The top ten clones hold over 5% of a sample with roughly 260,000 distinct CDR3 sequences, 6% to 8.5% of them seen once. The same data also went into a second study, on yellow fever vaccine responses in identical twins.

Input material: CD8+ T cells sorted from blood. The receptors come from a woman younger than 30 in good health. Each CDR3 is given with its conserved first and last residue. The order of the fields is clone size, J gene, V gene, D gene, CDR3 protein, CDR3 DNA. The D gene is left open where the match is weak. Only some rows state a clone size, as once, few, many or a class for expanded clones.

clone_size: many
j_call: TRBJ2-1
v_call: TRBV10-3
d_call: NA
cdr3_aa: CAISDAGELASYNEQFF
cdr3_nt: TGTGCCATCAGTGATGCCGGGGAGCTGGCGTCCTACAATGAGCAGTTCTTC

clone_size: many
j_call: TRBJ2-7
v_call: TRBV20-1
d_call: NA
cdr3_aa: CSARPGVQTYEQYF
cdr3_nt: TGCAGTGCTAGGCCCGGGGTCCAGACCTACGAGCAGTACTTC

clone_size: many
j_call: TRBJ2-1
v_call: TRBV7-9
d_call: TRBD2
cdr3_aa: CASSLLIAGVIYEQFF
cdr3_nt: TGTGCCAGCAGCTTACTGATAGCGGGAGTTATTTATGAGCAGTTCTTC

clone_size: NA
j_call: TRBJ2-7
v_call: TRBV10-3
d_call: NA
cdr3_aa: CAISEGAGRSYEQYF
cdr3_nt: TGTGCCATCAGTGAGGGGGCGGGCCGCTCCTACGAGCAGTACTTC

clone_size: few
j_call: TRBJ2-3
v_call: TRBV24-1
d_call: NA
cdr3_aa: CATSDFSGTSNTDTQYF
cdr3_nt: TGTGCCACCAGTGATTTCTCGGGTACCTCTAACACAGATACGCAGTATTTT

clone_size: NA
j_call: TRBJ1-3
v_call: TRBV2
d_call: NA
cdr3_aa: CAVIGSGNTIYF
cdr3_nt: TGTGCCGTGATCGGCTCTGGAAACACCATATATTTT

clone_size: few
j_call: TRBJ2-7
v_call: TRBV6-1
d_call: TRBD1
cdr3_aa: CASSTNGQGPYEQYF
cdr3_nt: TGTGCCAGCAGCACCAACGGACAGGGGCCCTACGAGCAGTACTTC

clone_size: many
j_call: TRBJ2-5
v_call: TRBV15
d_call: TRBD2
cdr3_aa: CATSRDTPSGVQETQYF
cdr3_nt: TGTGCCACCAGCAGAGATACTCCTAGCGGGGTCCAAGAGACCCAGTACTTC

clone_size: few
j_call: TRBJ2-4
v_call: TRBV2
d_call: NA
cdr3_aa: CASSDLGYRENIQYF
cdr3_nt: TGTGCCAGCAGTGACCTCGGTTACAGGGAAAACATTCAGTACTTC

clone_size: many
j_call: TRBJ2-7
v_call: TRBV29-1
d_call: NA
cdr3_aa: CSVAHGTGSYEQYF
cdr3_nt: TGCAGCGTTGCCCATGGGACGGGATCCTACGAGCAGTACTTC

clone_size: many
j_call: TRBJ1-2
v_call: TRBV5-1
d_call: NA
cdr3_aa: CASSFNREFCTF
cdr3_nt: TGCGCCAGCAGCTTTAACAGGGAATTCTGCACCTTC

clone_size: NA
j_call: TRBJ2-3
v_call: TRBV3-1
d_call: NA
cdr3_aa: CASSQDRGKGFLSTDTQYF
cdr3_nt: TGTGCCAGCAGCCAAGATCGGGGGAAAGGATTCCTTAGCACAGATACGCAGTATTTT

clone_size: many
j_call: TRBJ2-1
v_call: TRBV5-1
d_call: TRBD2
cdr3_aa: CASSWKITSGGEDEQFF
cdr3_nt: TGCGCCAGCAGCTGGAAGATAACTAGCGGGGGGGAGGATGAGCAGTTCTTC

clone_size: NA
j_call: TRBJ2-1
v_call: TRBV7-3
d_call: NA
cdr3_aa: CASSLTSDEQFF
cdr3_nt: TGTGCCAGCAGCTTAACTTCCGATGAGCAGTTCTTC

clone_size: NA
j_call: TRBJ2-2
v_call: TRBV15
d_call: NA
cdr3_aa: CATTPANTGELFF
cdr3_nt: TGTGCCACCACTCCAGCGAACACCGGGGAGCTGTTTTTT

clone_size: NA
j_call: TRBJ2-5
v_call: TRBV29-1
d_call: NA
cdr3_aa: CSVEAGVGHRETQYF
cdr3_nt: TGCAGCGTTGAAGCGGGGGTGGGGCATAGGGAGACCCAGTACTTC

clone_size: few
j_call: TRBJ2-5
v_call: TRBV2
d_call: NA
cdr3_aa: CASSERGQETQYF
cdr3_nt: TGTGCCAGCAGTGAACGGGGACAAGAGACCCAGTACTTC

clone_size: many
j_call: TRBJ2-6
v_call: TRBV10-2
d_call: TRBD2
cdr3_aa: CASSTYGLAESSGANVLTF
cdr3_nt: TGCGCCAGCAGTACTTACGGACTAGCGGAAAGCTCTGGGGCCAACGTCCTGACTTTC

clone_size: few
j_call: TRBJ2-7
v_call: TRBV20-1
d_call: TRBD1
cdr3_aa: CSARNRQGAYEQYF
cdr3_nt: TGCAGTGCTAGAAACCGACAGGGGGCTTACGAGCAGTACTTC

clone_size: NA
j_call: TRBJ2-1
v_call: TRBV6-1
d_call: NA
cdr3_aa: CASSEAPTYNEQFF
cdr3_nt: TGTGCCAGCAGTGAAGCGCCTACCTACAATGAGCAGTTCTTC

clone_size: many
j_call: TRBJ2-7
v_call: TRBV5-1
d_call: NA
cdr3_aa: CASSFGETYEQYF
cdr3_nt: TGCGCAAGCAGCTTTGGGGAAACCTACGAGCAGTACTTC

clone_size: many
j_call: TRBJ2-1
v_call: TRBV27
d_call: TRBD2
cdr3_aa: CASSREGGGYNEQFF
cdr3_nt: TGTGCCAGCTCCCGGGAGGGGGGGGGCTACAATGAGCAGTTCTTC

clone_size: NA
j_call: TRBJ2-4
v_call: TRBV27
d_call: TRBD1
cdr3_aa: CASSNRQGITKNIQYF
cdr3_nt: TGTGCCAGCAGTAACCGACAGGGAATCACCAAAAACATTCAGTACTTC

clone_size: many
j_call: TRBJ1-2
v_call: TRBV28
d_call: TRBD1
cdr3_aa: CASSPDRESGYTF
cdr3_nt: TGTGCCAGCAGTCCCGACAGGGAGAGCGGCTACACCTTC

clone_size: NA
j_call: TRBJ2-3
v_call: TRBV6-4
d_call: NA
cdr3_aa: CASSDSHEGETTDTQYF
cdr3_nt: TGTGCCAGCAGTGATTCCCACGAGGGGGAAACCACAGATACGCAGTATTTT

clone_size: many
j_call: TRBJ2-1
v_call: TRBV7-9
d_call: NA
cdr3_aa: CASSLDGRYNEQFF
cdr3_nt: TGTGCCAGCAGCTTAGATGGTAGATACAATGAGCAGTTCTTC

clone_size: many
j_call: TRBJ2-1
v_call: TRBV5-5
d_call: NA
cdr3_aa: CASSLAQGPGNEQFF
cdr3_nt: TGTGCCAGCAGCTTGGCTCAAGGACCTGGGAATGAGCAGTTCTTC

clone_size: few
j_call: TRBJ1-1
v_call: TRBV7-9
d_call: TRBD1
cdr3_aa: CASSLTGGMNTEAFF
cdr3_nt: TGTGCCAGCAGCCTCACAGGGGGGATGAACACTGAAGCTTTCTTT

clone_size: NA
j_call: TRBJ2-7
v_call: TRBV4-1
d_call: TRBD1
cdr3_aa: CASSQDGTGVFYEQYF
cdr3_nt: TGCGCCAGCAGCCAAGATGGGACAGGGGTGTTCTACGAGCAGTACTTC

clone_size: many
j_call: TRBJ2-5
v_call: TRBV28
d_call: NA
cdr3_aa: CASSFRDRGSRETQYF
cdr3_nt: TGTGCCAGCAGTTTCAGGGATCGGGGTTCAAGGGAGACCCAGTACTTC

clone_size: few
j_call: TRBJ2-1
v_call: TRBV27
d_call: NA
cdr3_aa: CASSWTVYNEQFF
cdr3_nt: TGTGCCAGCAGTTGGACTGTTTACAATGAGCAGTTCTTC

clone_size: few
j_call: TRBJ1-1
v_call: TRBV7-9
d_call: NA
cdr3_aa: CASSLYGIYTEAFF
cdr3_nt: TGTGCCAGCAGCTTATATGGGATTTACACTGAAGCTTTCTTT

clone_size: many
j_call: TRBJ2-3
v_call: TRBV4-1
d_call: TRBD2
cdr3_aa: CASSQDQGLSGRDTQYF
cdr3_nt: TGCGCCAGCAGCCAAGATCAAGGACTAAGCGGGAGAGATACGCAGTATTTT

clone_size: many
j_call: TRBJ2-1
v_call: TRBV27
d_call: TRBD2
cdr3_aa: CASSFRGGGTSGSLYNEQFF
cdr3_nt: TGTGCCAGCAGTTTTAGGGGAGGGGGGACTAGCGGGAGTCTCTACAATGAGCAGTTCTTC

clone_size: many
j_call: TRBJ2-7
v_call: TRBV7-9
d_call: TRBD2
cdr3_aa: CASSSFTSGPTYEQYF
cdr3_nt: TGTGCCAGCAGCTCCTTCACTAGCGGGCCCACCTACGAGCAGTACTTC

clone_size: NA
j_call: TRBJ2-3
v_call: TRBV13
d_call: TRBD2
cdr3_aa: CASSKPTSGADTQYF
cdr3_nt: TGTGCCAGCAGCAAACCGACTAGCGGCGCAGATACGCAGTATTTT

clone_size: few
j_call: TRBJ2-1
v_call: TRBV15
d_call: NA
cdr3_aa: CATSRKGNYNEQFF
cdr3_nt: TGTGCCACCAGCAGAAAAGGGAACTACAATGAGCAGTTCTTC

clone_size: few
j_call: TRBJ2-1
v_call: TRBV20-1
d_call: TRBD2
cdr3_aa: CSARWLAGLGSSYNEQFF
cdr3_nt: TGCAGTGCTAGATGGCTAGCGGGCCTTGGGAGCTCCTACAATGAGCAGTTCTTC

clone_size: NA
j_call: TRBJ2-3
v_call: TRBV7-9
d_call: TRBD2
cdr3_aa: CASSYSSGGPGDTQYF
cdr3_nt: TGTGCCAGCAGCTACTCTAGCGGGGGGCCAGGAGATACGCAGTATTTT

clone_size: NA
j_call: TRBJ2-1
v_call: TRBV4-2
d_call: TRBD2
cdr3_aa: CASSQDRGGLARTDHEQFF
cdr3_nt: TGTGCCAGCAGCCAAGATCGGGGAGGACTAGCGCGAACAGACCATGAGCAGTTCTTC

clone_size: few
j_call: TRBJ2-5
v_call: TRBV20-1
d_call: NA
cdr3_aa: CSASEHRETQYF
cdr3_nt: TGCAGTGCTAGCGAACATCGCGAGACCCAGTACTTC

clone_size: many
j_call: TRBJ1-1
v_call: TRBV7-9
d_call: TRBD1
cdr3_aa: CASHPTGETEAFF
cdr3_nt: TGTGCCAGCCACCCTACAGGGGAAACTGAAGCTTTCTTT

clone_size: few
j_call: TRBJ2-4
v_call: TRBV6-1
d_call: TRBD1
cdr3_aa: CASSPGTGGNIQYF
cdr3_nt: TGTGCCAGCAGCCCGGGGACAGGGGGAAACATTCAGTACTTC

clone_size: many
j_call: TRBJ2-7
v_call: TRBV5-6
d_call: NA
cdr3_aa: CASSLEDLYEQYF
cdr3_nt: TGTGCCAGCAGCTTGGAGGACCTGTACGAGCAGTACTTC

clone_size: NA
j_call: TRBJ2-7
v_call: TRBV19
d_call: TRBD2
cdr3_aa: CASSTGDSGIVYEQYF
cdr3_nt: TGTGCCAGTAGTACCGGGGATAGCGGGATTGTCTACGAGCAGTACTTC

clone_size: many
j_call: TRBJ1-5
v_call: TRBV4-1
d_call: TRBD1
cdr3_aa: CASSQEATGGSNQPQHF
cdr3_nt: TGCGCCAGCAGCCAAGAAGCGACAGGGGGTAGCAATCAGCCCCAGCATTTT

clone_size: NA
j_call: TRBJ1-1
v_call: TRBV12-3/TRBV12-4
d_call: NA
cdr3_aa: CASSLFANTEAFF
cdr3_nt: TGTGCCAGCAGTTTATTCGCGAACACTGAAGCTTTCTTT

clone_size: few
j_call: TRBJ2-1
v_call: TRBV20-1
d_call: TRBD2
cdr3_aa: CSARTSGSPYNEQFF
cdr3_nt: TGCAGTGCCAGGACTAGCGGGTCACCCTACAATGAGCAGTTCTTC

clone_size: NA
j_call: TRBJ2-1
v_call: TRBV2
d_call: TRBD1
cdr3_aa: CASSETQGDPNEQFF
cdr3_nt: TGTGCCAGCAGTGAAACGCAGGGGGACCCCAATGAGCAGTTCTTC

clone_size: NA
j_call: TRBJ1-1
v_call: TRBV2
d_call: NA
cdr3_aa: CASSEVSREAFF
cdr3_nt: TGTGCCAGCAGTGAAGTATCGAGGGAAGCTTTCTTT

clone_size: many
j_call: TRBJ2-7
v_call: TRBV25-1
d_call: TRBD2
cdr3_aa: CASSELAGTAYEQYF
cdr3_nt: TGTGCCAGCAGTGAACTAGCGGGCACCGCCTACGAGCAGTACTTC

clone_size: NA
j_call: TRBJ2-1
v_call: TRBV5-5
d_call: NA
cdr3_aa: CASSLGQLYYEQFF
cdr3_nt: TGTGCCAGCAGCCTAGGGCAGCTCTACTATGAGCAGTTCTTC

clone_size: NA
j_call: TRBJ2-2
v_call: TRBV11-1
d_call: TRBD2
cdr3_aa: CASSSRLRERTGAGELFF
cdr3_nt: TGTGCCAGCAGCTCCCGGTTGCGGGAGAGGACCGGGGCCGGGGAGCTGTTTTTT

clone_size: NA
j_call: TRBJ2-3
v_call: TRBV4-1
d_call: NA
cdr3_aa: CASSQGRYTDTQYF
cdr3_nt: TGCGCCAGCAGCCAGGGACGGTACACAGATACGCAGTATTTT

clone_size: few
j_call: TRBJ2-5
v_call: TRBV3-1
d_call: TRBD2
cdr3_aa: CASSQLLGLAGQETQYF
cdr3_nt: TGTGCCAGCAGCCAACTTCTGGGACTAGCGGGTCAAGAGACCCAGTACTTC

clone_size: NA
j_call: TRBJ2-1
v_call: TRBV24-1
d_call: TRBD2
cdr3_aa: CATSPGLAGGSSYNEQFF
cdr3_nt: TGTGCCACCAGCCCGGGACTAGCGGGGGGGAGCTCCTACAATGAGCAGTTCTTC

clone_size: many
j_call: TRBJ2-7
v_call: TRBV27
d_call: NA
cdr3_aa: CASSHSRGSYEQYF
cdr3_nt: TGTGCCAGCAGTCATAGTAGGGGTTCCTACGAGCAGTACTTC

clone_size: NA
j_call: TRBJ2-7
v_call: TRBV24-1
d_call: NA
cdr3_aa: CATSDSQGLNYEQYF
cdr3_nt: TGTGCCACCAGTGATTCACAGGGCCTTAACTACGAGCAGTACTTC

clone_size: few
j_call: TRBJ2-7
v_call: TRBV20-1
d_call: TRBD2
cdr3_aa: CSARGLADFYEQYF
cdr3_nt: TGCAGTGCTAGAGGACTAGCGGACTTCTACGAGCAGTACTTC